These 22 T cell receptor beta chains were sequenced from one sample in a study of T-cell reconstitution after alpha-beta-depleted transplantation in children (dated by TCRdb to 2016 to 2017). Libraries were prepared through PCR. The instrument given in TCRdb is Illumina HiSeq 2500. TCR libraries were prepared with molecular barcoding, using unique molecular identifiers to normalize TCRbeta repertoire quantification. TCRdb trimmed public reads at Q25 via fastp, called clones via MiXCR and kept in-frame beta chains. Each entry merges the rows of one CDR3 protein and shows their most common DNA and genes. This sample holds a few hundred thousand distinct CDR3 sequences; around 20% were observed only once. The ten largest clones take up more than 2.5% of the sample. The sequences come from PBMCs from the stem cell graft donor, collected from the stem cell graft. The origin of the receptors is a human donor who donated a stem cell graft to a child with acute lymphoblastic leukemia.

Ten or more counts support this clonotype. V is TRBV6-5 and J is TRBJ2-7; D ambiguous. The CDR3 runs to 11 residues. Germline V lookup: CDR1 MNHEY, CDR2 SVGAGI. Trimming removed 5 bases at V and 3 bases at J, with 5 bases between. In DNA form, the CDR3 reads TGTGCCAGCAGTGGATTCTACGAGCAGTACTTC. This gives the protein CASSGFYEQYF.

This sequence joins TRBV4-1 and TRBJ2-7; 9 positions agree with TRBD2. V lost 0 bases to trimming and J lost 2 bases; unmatched junction nucleotides: 5. The CDR3 loop spans 16 amino acids. The germline V gene has CDR1 MGHRA and CDR2 YSYEKL. CDR3 amino acids: CASSQEGSGRTYEQYF. CDR3 bases: TGCGCCAGCAGCCAAGAGGGCAGCGGGAGGACCTACGAGCAGTACTTC.

In this sample, this clonotype turned up many times. The chain carries TRBV29-1 and TRBJ2-3; D gene unclear. Trimming took 3 bases from V and 6 from J, leaving 4 bases between them. CDR1 is SQVTM and CDR2 is ANQGSEA in the germline V gene. The CDR3 length is 10 residues. Here the CDR3 reads CSVDWDTQYF. The CDR3, as DNA: TGCAGCGTTGATTGGGATACGCAGTATTTT.

This clonotype was counted between two and nine times. The chain combines TRBV5-1 with TRBJ2-1, with 8 positions matching TRBD1. CDR1 and CDR2 (germline): SGHRS, YFSETQ. There are 15 residues in the CDR3. J was trimmed by 7 bases and V by 0 bases; bases with no gene match: 6. The DNA for the CDR3 is TGCGCCAGCAGCTTGGACTGGGGACAGGAGAATGAGCAGTTCTTC. Translation gives CASSLDWGQENEQFF.

This clonotype was detected only a few times. J is TRBJ2-7 and V is TRBV29-1, with D unresolved. Per germline, CDR1 SQVTM and CDR2 ANQGSEA. The CDR3 contains 10 residues. Trimming cost V 7 bases and J 5 bases, with 9 bases left between them. The CDR3 DNA is TGCAGCGCCGTTTTTGACGAGCAGTACTTC. Translating gives CSAVFDEQYF.

The chain is built from TRBV19 and TRBJ1-5; a weak D match, TRBD1 (5 bases). Looked up from germline, CDR1 is LNHDA and CDR2 is SQIVND (reference sequence). V was cut by 8 bases and J by 7 bases, with 12 bases left in between. The CDR3 consists of 12 residues. The CDR3, as DNA: TGTGCCAGTCAGGAGGGGAACCAGCCCCAGCATTTT. This codes for CASQEGNQPQHF.

This clonotype has just a few counts. V usage is TRBV24-1 and J usage is TRBJ2-5; D not resolved. The CDR3 is 14 amino acids. V shed 3 bases and J shed 2 bases, with 9 bases lying between them. Germline CDR1 reads KGHDR; CDR2 reads SFDVKD. The CDR3: CATSDNGNQETQYF. The CDR3 region has the DNA TGTGCCACCAGTGATAATGGGAATCAAGAGACCCAGTACTTC.

This chain uses TRBV12-3 or TRBV12-4 with TRBJ1-2; D perhaps matches TRBD1 (5 bases). The V and J ends lost 3 bases and 7 bases respectively, with 9 bases between them. The CDR3 has 12 residues. The CDR3 region is CASSLGESGYTF. DNA for the CDR3: TGTGCCAGCAGTTTGGGGGAGTCTGGCTACACCTTC.

This chain joins TRBV7-6 and TRBJ2-1; 10 bases fit TRBD2. CDR3 length equals 15 residues. The germline V gene encodes CDR1 SGHVS and CDR2 FNYEAQ. With 3 bases clipped from V and 5 bases from J, the junction kept 4 bases outside the gene matches. The CDR3 bases are TGTGCCAGCAGCTTCGGGACTAGCGTTAACAATGAGCAGTTCTTC. Protein product: CASSFGTSVNNEQFF.

V usage is TRBV7-2 and J usage is TRBJ2-7; TRBD1 matches 7 bases. J gave up 3 bases and V 3 bases, and 8 bases lay outside the gene matches. CDR1 SGHTA and CDR2 FQGNSA come from the germline V gene. The CDR3 consists of 15 residues. The chain's CDR3 is CASSFKPGQSYEQYF. As DNA, the CDR3 is TGTGCCAGCAGCTTCAAGCCGGGACAGAGCTACGAGCAGTACTTC.

The chain has TRBV27 and TRBJ1-2; TRBD1 matches 8 bases. V was clipped by 3 bases and J by 6 bases; unmatched bases: 3. CDR1 is MNHEY, CDR2 SMNVEV, per germline (reference sequence). CDR3 size: 13 residues. This chain's CDR3 is CASSFTDRDGYTF. The CDR3, as DNA: TGTGCCAGCAGTTTTACGGACAGGGATGGCTACACCTTC.

A few counts support this clonotype. This sequence joins TRBV10-3 and TRBJ2-5; 11 nucleotides align to TRBD2. Germline CDR1 reads ENHRY; CDR2 reads SYGVKD. With 6 bases clipped from V and 5 bases from J, the junction kept 2 bases outside the gene matches. The CDR3 loop spans 13 amino acids. CDR3 bases: TGTGCCATCAGCCCTAGCGGGAGGGAGACCCAGTACTTC. Residues: CAISPSGRETQYF.

The chain has TRBV5-6 and TRBJ2-1, with D possibly matching TRBD2 (5 bases). Trimming removed 2 bases from V and 0 bases from J, with 9 bases in between. This CDR3 comprises 15 residues. Looked up from germline, CDR1 is SGHDT and CDR2 is YYEEEE. Here the CDR3 reads CASSFVGSSYNEQFF. The CDR3 nucleotides are TGTGCCAGCAGCTTCGTGGGGAGCTCCTACAATGAGCAGTTCTTC.

In this sample, this clonotype turned up many times. The rearrangement uses TRBV5-1 and TRBJ2-3, with D perhaps TRBD1 or TRBD2 (5 bases each). The CDR3 has 14 residues. With 0 bases removed from V and 2 bases from J, the gap between germline ends came to 7 bases. Per germline, CDR1 SGHRS and CDR2 YFSETQ. Written as DNA, the CDR3 is TGCGCCAGCAGCTTGGTGGGGACCACAGATACGCAGTATTTT. Protein: CASSLVGTTDTQYF.

The genes are TRBV11-1 and TRBJ2-6; TRBD1 matches at 8 bases. Germline V gene lookup returns CDR1 SGHAT and CDR2 FQDESV (reference sequence). The CDR3 spans 21 residues. V lost 4 bases, J lost 0 bases, and 17 bases stayed unmatched. The CDR3 DNA follows: TGTGCCAGCAGCTCCACGGATCTAAGACAGGGGCTCTCCTCTGGGGCCAACGTCCTGACTTTC. It codes for CASSSTDLRQGLSSGANVLTF.

This clonotype appeared a few times. The CDR3 coding sequence is TGCAGCGTTGAAGAACGCATAGCGTTAACCTACGAGCAGTACTTC. Translation: CSVEERIALTYEQYF. The chain couples TRBV29-1 to TRBJ2-7; possible D gene TRBD2, 5 bases. The CDR3 has 15 amino acids. V was shortened by 0 bases and J by 2 bases, with 14 bases between the two germline ends. Germline V gene lookup returns CDR1 SQVTM and CDR2 ANQGSEA.

In this sample, this clonotype turned up a few times. The chain uses TRBV3-1 and TRBJ2-3; 7 bases line up with TRBD2. Looked up from germline, CDR1 is LGHDT and CDR2 is YNNKEL (reference sequence). V was pared by 4 bases and J by 3 bases, with 7 bases of the junction left unmatched. The CDR3 is 15 amino acids. CDR3: CASSLSGLRTDTQYF. CDR3 in DNA: TGTGCCAGCAGCCTGTCGGGACTACGGACAGATACGCAGTATTTT.

The V and J genes are TRBV4-1 and TRBJ2-5; D gene ambiguous. The V gene lost 4 bases and the J gene lost 4 bases, with 4 bases spanning the gap. Germline values: CDR1 MGHRA, CDR2 YSYEKL. The CDR3 totals 11 residues. DNA of the CDR3: TGCGCCAGCAGCCGAGCAGAGACCCAGTACTTC. Amino acid sequence: CASSRAETQYF.

This clonotype has ten or more counts. V is TRBV25-1 and J is TRBJ1-5; D is undetermined. The CDR3 consists of 15 residues. CDR1 and CDR2 (germline): MGHDK, SYGVNS. Trimming took off 1 base at V and 7 bases at J, with 14 bases between the two ends. CDR3 residues: CASSESGGIFQPQHF. CDR3 in DNA: TGTGCCAGCAGTGAATCGGGCGGTATATTCCAGCCCCAGCATTTT.

The chain has TRBV6-1 and TRBJ2-1, with D possibly TRBD1 on 5 matching bases. Trimming took off 7 bases at V and 7 bases at J, with 20 bases between the two ends. The germline V gene has CDR1 MNHNS and CDR2 SASEGT. The CDR3 is 15 amino acids. As DNA, the CDR3 is TGTGCCAGCAATAGCCTTGGGGCCTTTAGGAATGAGCAGTTCTTC. Protein product: CASNSLGAFRNEQFF.

The chain is built from TRBV5-1 and TRBJ2-2; 11 nucleotides match TRBD2. Germline V gives CDR1 SGHRS, CDR2 YFSETQ. With V trimmed by 5 bases and J by 6 bases, 15 bases remained unmatched. The CDR3 length is 18 residues. CDR3 in DNA: TGCGCCAGCAGTCACCTAGCGGGAGGATATACTTCCTCCGGGGAGCTGTTTTTT. Translation: CASSHLAGGYTSSGELFF.

V gene TRBV9 combines with J gene TRBJ2-5; D call uncertain. Trimming shortened V by 4 bases and J by 1 base, and 14 bases separated the two germline ends. The CDR3 extends over 15 amino acids. CDR1 SGDLS and CDR2 YYNGEE come from the germline V gene. CDR3 coding DNA: TGTGCCAGCAGCTCTGAGACGGTTCCCCAAGAGACCCAGTACTTC. This codes for CASSSETVPQETQYF.